These 26 T cell receptor beta chains were sequenced from one sample in a study of OX40 agonist ivuxolimab in advanced cancers. Profiling relied on immunoSEQ multiplex PCR, and the TCRdb table lists in-frame clones only, not all of them. The sample consists of about 46,000 clones, 88% of them appearing once. The material was CD4+ or CD8+ T cells sorted from blood, obtained in a trial of the OX40 agonist ivuxolimab. These TCRs come from an adult with an advanced solid tumor such as melanoma, head and neck, liver or kidney cancer.

This chain links TRBV9 with TRBJ2-3; the match to TRBD1 covers 11 bases. V was clipped by 4 bases and J by 1 base; unmatched bases: 11. The CDR3 runs 18 residues. Germline CDR1 SGDLS, CDR2 YYNGEE. The CDR3 is CASSRPWTGGVGTDTQYF. As DNA, the CDR3 is TGTGCCAGCAGCCGACCTTGGACAGGGGGCGTTGGCACAGATACGCAGTATTTT.

V usage is TRBV4-2 and J usage is TRBJ2-3; D unclear. Germline V CDR1 and CDR2: LGHNA, YNFKEQ. Between the trimmed V and J ends, which lost 0 bases and 0 bases, there was a span of 13 bases. This CDR3 has 17 amino acids. The CDR3 nucleotides read TGTGCCAGCAGCCAAGATCTTGTTCCTCCTAGCACAGATACGCAGTATTTT. Translated: CASSQDLVPPSTDTQYF.

Only a few counts were recorded for this clone. The V call is TRBV9, the J call TRBJ1-1; tentatively, D is TRBD1 (6 bases). Trimming removed 4 bases at V and 5 bases at J, with 18 bases between. The CDR3 is 15 residues long. Per the germline V gene, CDR1 is SGDLS and CDR2 is YYNGEE. The CDR3 coding sequence is TGTGCCAGCAGCCGACAGGACCAAAGCCAAACTGAAGCTTTCTTT. Amino acid sequence: CASSRQDQSQTEAFF.

The V gene is TRBV7-9, the J gene TRBJ2-5; the match to TRBD2 covers 11 bases. This CDR3 comprises 15 residues. Germline V CDR1 and CDR2: SEHNR, FQNEAQ (reference sequence). The J segment lost 4 bases and the V segment lost 6 bases, leaving 7 bases of the junction unmatched. Here the CDR3 DNA reads TGTGCCAGCAGTTCCCAAGGACTAGCGGGAGAGACCCAGTACTTC. Amino acid sequence: CASSSQGLAGETQYF.

The rearrangement links TRBV4-1 to TRBJ2-2; unclear D gene. The germline gives CDR1 MGHRA, CDR2 YSYEKL. The V and J ends lost 4 bases and 3 bases respectively, with 12 bases between them. This CDR3 comprises 15 residues. The DNA for the CDR3 is TGCGCCAGCAGCCCTCTTACCGTGGACACCGGGGAGCTGTTTTTT. It encodes CASSPLTVDTGELFF.

The rearrangement links TRBV5-1 to TRBJ2-1; D not resolved. Looked up from germline, CDR1 is SGHRS and CDR2 is YFSETQ. This CDR3 spans 14 amino acids. Trimming pared 4 bases from V and 6 bases from J, leaving 14 bases between. In DNA form, the CDR3 reads TGCGCCAGCAGCCCCCCAAGGCCCCCCAATGAGCAGTTCTTC. It yields the protein CASSPPRPPNEQFF.

The chain employs TRBV2 and TRBJ2-3; no definite D call. Germline values: CDR1 SNHLY, CDR2 FYNNEI. The CDR3 is made up of 10 amino acids. The V gene lost 5 bases and the J gene lost 5 bases, with 2 bases spanning the gap. CDR3 region: CASSIDTQYF. CDR3 bases: TGTGCCAGCAGTATAGATACGCAGTATTTT.

This chain uses TRBV7-8 with TRBJ1-4; D not certain. Per germline, CDR1 SGHVS and CDR2 FQNEAQ. The CDR3 runs to 16 residues. V lost 5 bases, J lost 0 bases, and 13 bases lay in between. CDR3 protein: CASSIRRSSTNEKLFF. The CDR3 nucleotides are TGTGCCAGCAGCATTCGACGCAGCTCAACTAATGAAAAACTGTTTTTT.

This chain joins TRBV30 and TRBJ2-1; D remains unclear. Germline CDR1 GTSNPN, CDR2 SVGIG (reference sequence). This CDR3 is 15 amino acids long. V was pared by 8 bases and J by 0 bases, with 17 bases between. The CDR3 reads CALISDGFSYNEQFF. The DNA of the CDR3 is TGTGCCCTTATTTCGGATGGGTTCTCCTACAATGAGCAGTTCTTC.

This clone was detected only once. The genes are TRBV11-1 and TRBJ1-2; D is undetermined. Trimming took 5 bases from V and 3 from J, leaving 13 bases between them. The CDR3 extends over 14 amino acids. Germline lookup yields CDR1 SGHAT and CDR2 FQDESV (reference sequence). The CDR3 loop is CASSLDTKYYGYTF. CDR3 DNA: TGTGCCAGCAGCCTCGACACGAAGTACTATGGCTACACCTTC.

This clone was seen more than once but under ten times. CDR3 protein: CAAGQSQETQYF. In DNA, the CDR3 is TGTGCCGCCGGACAGTCCCAAGAGACCCAGTACTTC. The chain is built from TRBV7-8 and TRBJ2-5; D is possibly TRBD1 (6 bases). Germline loops: CDR1 SGHVS, CDR2 FQNEAQ. V was shortened by 11 bases and J by 1 base, with 11 bases between the two germline ends. There are 12 residues in the CDR3.

There are a few counts of this clone. The V and J genes are TRBV19 and TRBJ2-5; tentative D call: TRBD1 (6 bases). V shed 4 bases and J shed 5 bases, with 11 bases lying between them. The CDR3 has 13 residues. CDR1 is LNHDA and CDR2 is SQIVND in the germline V gene (reference sequence). The CDR3 region is CASSTTRGETQYF. The CDR3 nucleotides are TGTGCCAGTAGTACAACTAGGGGGGAGACCCAGTACTTC.

V is TRBV9 and J is TRBJ1-2, with 10 positions matching TRBD1. This CDR3 comprises 15 residues. Trimming at V came to 4 bases and at J to 10 bases, leaving 13 bases not matched to a gene. Per germline, CDR1 SGDLS and CDR2 YYNGEE. In nucleotides, the CDR3 is TGTGCCAGCAGCCCAAGGGACAGGGGAGTTTCGCACTACACCTTC. Protein: CASSPRDRGVSHYTF.

The chain has TRBV28 and TRBJ1-2, with TRBD1 matching 10 bases. The CDR3 is 15 residues long. The germline gives CDR1 MDHEN, CDR2 SYDVKM. V shed 4 bases, J shed 7 bases, and the junction held 9 bases outside the gene matches. The chain's CDR3 is CASSWDRGELSGYTF. CDR3 sequence (DNA): TGTGCCAGCAGTTGGGACAGGGGAGAGTTGAGTGGCTACACCTTC.

This chain connects TRBV27 to TRBJ2-2; TRBD2 matches 8 bases. V trimming: 7 bases; J trimming: 0 bases; junction bases outside the gene matches: 7. The CDR3 runs to 16 residues. CDR1 and CDR2 from the germline V gene are MNHEY and SMNVEV (reference sequence). CDR3 loop: CASTQSSGSNTGELFF. The CDR3 DNA reads TGTGCCAGCACTCAATCTAGCGGGTCGAACACCGGGGAGCTGTTTTTT.

The V gene is TRBV2, the J gene TRBJ2-7, with 12 bases fitting TRBD1. V dropped 5 bases and J dropped 2; count of bases not matched to a gene: 4. The CDR3 totals 15 residues. Germline loops: CDR1 SNHLY, CDR2 FYNNEI. CDR3 sequence (DNA): TGTGCCAGCAGTCACCGGGACAGGGGGCCCTACGAGCAGTACTTC. It is translated as CASSHRDRGPYEQYF.

The V and J genes are TRBV10-3 and TRBJ2-2; a weak D match, TRBD2 (6 bases). The germline gives CDR1 ENHRY, CDR2 SYGVKD. V lost 6 bases to trimming and J lost 0 bases, with 8 bases between them. The CDR3 is 14 amino acids. CDR3 nucleotides: TGTGCCATCAGGGCGGGGACGAACACCGGGGAGCTGTTTTTT. It is translated as CAIRAGTNTGELFF.

The chain uses TRBV6-5 and TRBJ1-6, with D possibly matching TRBD1 (5 bases). This CDR3 has 16 residues. The germline V gene has CDR1 MNHEY and CDR2 SVGAGI. Trimming cost V 0 bases and J 7 bases, with 13 bases left between them. CDR3 sequence: CASSYSPMGRNSPLHF. The CDR3, as DNA: TGTGCCAGCAGTTACTCGCCCATGGGGCGCAATTCACCCCTCCACTTT.

The genes are TRBV28 and TRBJ2-3; TRBD2 matches 16 bases. This CDR3 spans 19 amino acids. J lost 6 bases, V lost 6 bases, and 15 bases had no gene match. Germline V CDR1 and CDR2: MDHEN, SYDVKM. The CDR3 nucleotides are TGTGCCAGCAGCCGCTTCCGAGGGACTAGCGGGGGGGTTGTGGATACGCAGTATTTT. It is translated as CASSRFRGTSGGVVDTQYF.

The V and J genes are TRBV6-5 and TRBJ1-1; TRBD1 matches at 8 bases. V lost 7 bases to trimming and J lost 3 bases; unmatched junction nucleotides: 7. The CDR3 is 14 residues long. Germline-derived CDR1 and CDR2 are MNHEY and SVGAGI. Written as DNA, the CDR3 is TGTGCCAGCATCGACAGGGGTGGGTACACTGAAGCTTTCTTT. This sequence encodes CASIDRGGYTEAFF.

The chain has TRBV4-1 and TRBJ1-5; a possible D gene is TRBD1 (6 bases). The V end lost 1 base, the J end lost 2 bases, and 9 bases lay between the germline ends. The germline V gene encodes CDR1 MGHRA and CDR2 YSYEKL. There are 15 residues in the CDR3. DNA of the CDR3: TGCGCCAGCAGCCAAGTTCGACAGGGCAATCAGCCCCAGCATTTT. This translates into CASSQVRQGNQPQHF.

The J gene is TRBJ2-5, the V gene TRBV7-6; 8 bases are a match to TRBD2. Germline V gene lookup returns CDR1 SGHVS and CDR2 FNYEAQ. The CDR3 runs to 16 residues. Losses at the gene ends were 5 bases for V and 2 bases for J; bases not matched to a gene: 10. In nucleotides, the CDR3 is TGTGCCAGCAGCCCCTGGAGGGCTAGCGGGCAAGAGACCCAGTACTTC. Its protein product is CASSPWRASGQETQYF.

The chain uses TRBV14 and TRBJ1-2; 7 nucleotides align to TRBD1. The CDR3 has 15 residues. CDR1 and CDR2 from the germline V gene are SGHDN and FVKESK. With 3 bases clipped from V and 4 bases from J, the junction kept 8 bases outside the gene matches. The CDR3 region is CASSQGTENFYGYTF. CDR3 nucleotides: TGTGCCAGCAGCCAGGGGACAGAAAATTTCTATGGCTACACCTTC.

This chain uses TRBV5-1 with TRBJ2-2, with unresolved D. There are 15 residues in the CDR3. Germline V lookup: CDR1 SGHRS, CDR2 YFSETQ. V lost 6 bases, J lost 1 base, and 13 bases lay in between. The CDR3 loop reads CASKVAPGNTGELFF. The CDR3 DNA reads TGCGCCAGCAAGGTGGCGCCTGGGAACACCGGGGAGCTGTTTTTT.

The rearrangement uses TRBV7-9 and TRBJ2-5; D is unclear. The J call is in doubt because the DNA end fits TRBJ2-7 better. CDR1 and CDR2 (germline): SEHNR, FQNEAQ (reference sequence). The CDR3 covers 12 residues. CDR3 protein: CASGPGAYEQYF. In DNA, the CDR3 is TGTGCCAGCGGACCAGGCGCCTACGAGCAGTACTTC.

V is TRBV7-2 and J is TRBJ1-5, with unresolved D. Trimming removed 3 bases from V and 10 bases from J, with 10 bases in between. CDR1 SGHTA and CDR2 FQGNSA come from the germline V gene. The CDR3 is made up of 12 amino acids. CDR3 amino acids: CASSFGRAPQHF. CDR3 bases: TGTGCCAGCAGCTTCGGCCGAGCCCCCCAGCATTTT.